One sample yielded the 16 T cell receptor beta chains listed below, sequenced in a study of vaccination effects on CD4 cells after COVID-19. Antigen-specific CD4+ T cells were first expanded with viral peptide pools by the ViraFEST assay and only then sequenced. Scientists isolated CD4+ T cells after an approximately 10-day culture period ended. Each vaccine recipient was nucleocapsid antibody negative and had no prior SARS-CoV-2 infection. Data came from immunoSEQ multiplex PCR; TCRdb stores just in-frame clones and leaves some out. The data show tens of thousands of clones, roughly 70% seen once. These receptors' targets are unknown. This specimen consisted of CD4+ T cells from PBMCs cultured with SARS-CoV-2 spike peptides, obtained before COVID-19 vaccination. These receptors all stem from a human donor who received a COVID-19 vaccine.

This clone was counted a few times. This sequence joins TRBV9 and TRBJ1-6, with D hard to call. Germline V gene lookup returns CDR1 SGDLS and CDR2 YYNGEE. The CDR3 loop spans 15 amino acids. V shed 3 bases and J shed 5 bases, with 12 bases lying between them. The CDR3 sequence is CASSAPPPNNSPLHF. The CDR3 nucleotides are TGTGCCAGCAGCGCCCCCCCACCGAATAATTCACCCCTCCACTTT.

By proportion, this clone is medium-sized (0.01 to 0.1%). This chain links TRBV6-5 with TRBJ2-5, with a tentative D call TRBD1 (6 bases). Germline CDR1 is MNHEY and CDR2 is SVGAGI. CDR3 length: 14 residues. The V end was cut by 5 bases, the J end by 7 bases, with 17 bases between. Here the CDR3 DNA reads TGTGCCAGCAGTCCGACCGGGACACGGGGGACCCAGTACTTC. Protein product: CASSPTGTRGTQYF.

In this sample, this clone turned up a few times. The chain combines TRBV6-1 with TRBJ1-3, with a tentative D call TRBD1 (5 bases). V lost 5 bases to trimming and J lost 3 bases, with 14 bases between them. The CDR3 extends over 15 amino acids. Per germline, CDR1 MNHNS and CDR2 SASEGT. The CDR3 DNA reads as TGTGCCAGCAGTCCGCTTGTAGGGGATGGAAACACCATATATTTT. It yields the protein CASSPLVGDGNTIYF.

This clone turned up a few times. The rearrangement uses TRBV4-1 and TRBJ2-7; D uncertain. Looked up from germline, CDR1 is MGHRA and CDR2 is YSYEKL. The length of the CDR3 is 13 residues. Trimming took 0 bases from V and 6 from J, leaving 9 bases between them. CDR3 loop: CASSQESRREQYF. The CDR3 bases are TGCGCCAGCAGCCAAGAAAGCCGTCGCGAGCAGTACTTC.

This clone turned up a few times. The chain carries TRBV3-1 (or the pseudogene TRBV3-2) and TRBJ1-6; D perhaps matches TRBD1 (5 bases). Trimming removed 4 bases at V and 6 bases at J, with 10 bases between. The CDR3 runs 14 residues. Germline CDR1 LGHDT, CDR2 YNNKEL (reference sequence). In DNA form, the CDR3 reads TGTGCCAGCAGCCCGGACACCCGTAATTCACCCCTCCACTTT. Its translation: CASSPDTRNSPLHF.

In DNA, the CDR3 is TGTGCCAGCAGCCACTCAGGGGGCGCCGGATACGAGCAGTACTTC. This encodes CASSHSGGAGYEQYF. The gene calls are TRBV3-1 (or the pseudogene TRBV3-2) and TRBJ2-7; 8 nucleotides agree with TRBD1. V lost 3 bases to trimming and J lost 4 bases; unmatched junction nucleotides: 8. This CDR3 spans 15 amino acids. The germline V gene encodes CDR1 LGHDT and CDR2 YNNKEL (reference sequence).

J is TRBJ1-3 and V is TRBV5-1; unclear D gene. This CDR3 contains 16 residues. The germline V gene encodes CDR1 SGHRS and CDR2 YFSETQ. V gave up 0 bases and J gave up 0 bases, with 10 bases separating them. In DNA form, the CDR3 reads TGCGCCAGCAGCTTGGCCGCGGGAGTCTCTGGAAACACCATATATTTT. Translated: CASSLAAGVSGNTIYF.

The rearrangement links TRBV29-1 to TRBJ2-5, with D perhaps TRBD2 (6 bases). The CDR3 is made up of 11 amino acids. Germline values: CDR1 SQVTM, CDR2 ANQGSEA. V lost 4 bases and J 8 bases, leaving 11 bases between the germline ends. CDR3 amino acids: CSVAPGGTQYF. In nucleotides, the CDR3 is TGCAGCGTTGCCCCCGGGGGTACCCAGTACTTC.

J is TRBJ1-2 and V is TRBV24-1; a possible D gene is TRBD1 (5 bases). The CDR3 has 14 residues. V lost 2 bases to trimming and J lost 6 bases, with 12 bases between them. Per germline, CDR1 KGHDR and CDR2 SFDVKD. The CDR3 DNA is TGTGCCACCAGTGATTCCGGCAGGGTAAATGGCTACACCTTC. Residues: CATSDSGRVNGYTF.

This chain links TRBV30 with TRBJ2-3; D not resolved. CDR3 length: 13 amino acids. V lost 4 bases and J lost 1, with 9 bases in between. Germline V gene sequence: CDR1 GTSNPN, CDR2 SVGIG (reference sequence). The DNA for the CDR3 is TGTGCCTGGAACAGTTACGGCACAGATACGCAGTATTTT. Its translation: CAWNSYGTDTQYF.

In its sample, this clone was seen a few times. V gene TRBV12-3 or TRBV12-4 combines with J gene TRBJ2-1; perhaps TRBD2 as D (5 bases). Trimming removed 8 bases from V and 10 bases from J, with 12 bases in between. This CDR3 spans 11 amino acids. CDR3 bases: TGTGCCAGCCGGAGGATCGGGGAGCAGTTCTTC. It encodes CASRRIGEQFF.

The CDR3 DNA is TGTGCCAGCAGTTCATGGACAGGGGGAGCTTCAGAAGCTTTCTTT. This gives the protein CASSSWTGGASEAFF. V is TRBV28 and J is TRBJ1-1; 10 bases match TRBD1. Germline CDR1 reads MDHEN; CDR2 reads SYDVKM. This CDR3 is built from 15 residues. V lost 4 bases to trimming and J lost 8 bases; unmatched junction nucleotides: 10.

The gene calls are TRBV18 and TRBJ1-2; 8 nucleotides align to TRBD1. Germline CDR1 is KGHSH and CDR2 is LQKENI. V dropped 5 bases and J dropped 4; count of bases not matched to a gene: 6. The CDR3 contains 14 residues. CDR3 in DNA: TGTGCCAGCTCATTCGACAGGGGCAGCTATGGCTACACCTTC. This gives the protein CASSFDRGSYGYTF.

V gene TRBV10-3 combines with J gene TRBJ2-5; 8 nucleotides match TRBD2. V trimming: 3 bases; J trimming: 5 bases; junction bases outside the gene matches: 5. Germline V gene data show CDR1 as ENHRY and CDR2 as SYGVKD. The CDR3 runs to 14 residues. The CDR3 is CAISDGAGVETQYF. The CDR3 DNA reads TGTGCCATCAGTGATGGAGCGGGAGTGGAGACCCAGTACTTC.

The chain is built from TRBV19 and TRBJ2-1, with TRBD1 matching over 9 bases. V lost 7 bases, J lost 5 bases, and 6 bases stayed unmatched. Germline assignment: CDR1 LNHDA and CDR2 SQIVND (reference sequence). CDR3 length: 14 residues. The chain's CDR3 is CASIDRGGNNEQFF. The CDR3 DNA follows: TGTGCCAGTATTGACAGGGGGGGTAACAATGAGCAGTTCTTC.

This clone was seen once. The V gene is TRBV28, the J gene TRBJ1-1; 7 bases are a match to TRBD1. This CDR3 region has 11 residues. The V and J ends lost 8 bases and 7 bases, in that order; junction bases with no gene match: 4. The germline gives CDR1 MDHEN, CDR2 SYDVKM. The CDR3 loop reads CASLGTDEAFF. CDR3 coding DNA: TGTGCCAGCCTGGGGACAGATGAAGCTTTCTTT.